This T cell receptor beta chain was recovered during a study of blood T cell repertoires in COVID-19. The wider study: The United States, Italy and Spain provided the acute and convalescent COVID-19 samples. T cells, B-cell-depleted T cells, or PBMCs provided the cDNA or gDNA that served as material.

Membership in each cohort depended on participant-reported clinical history. Libraries were prepared by immunoSEQ multiplex PCR; TCRdb keeps only in-frame clonotypes and omits some of them. Seen here are 300,000 to 450,000 clones, 88% observed once, and the top ten hold just over 1%. This sequence originates from a woman aged 25 to 39 who had been exposed to COVID-19. Sequences were obtained from PBMCs or T cells enriched from blood (not recorded which).

The CDR3 region is CASSQVVAGVGYNEQFF. The CDR3 DNA follows: TGTGCCAGCAGCCAAGTAGTAGCGGGAGTTGGCTACAATGAGCAGTTCTTC. The chain couples TRBV3-1 (or the pseudogene TRBV3-2) to TRBJ2-1; 9 bases are a match to TRBD2. The V gene end was trimmed by 1 base and the J gene end by 3 bases; junction bases not matched to a gene: 7. CDR1 LGHDT and CDR2 YNNKEL come from the germline V gene (reference sequence). This CDR3 is built from 17 residues.